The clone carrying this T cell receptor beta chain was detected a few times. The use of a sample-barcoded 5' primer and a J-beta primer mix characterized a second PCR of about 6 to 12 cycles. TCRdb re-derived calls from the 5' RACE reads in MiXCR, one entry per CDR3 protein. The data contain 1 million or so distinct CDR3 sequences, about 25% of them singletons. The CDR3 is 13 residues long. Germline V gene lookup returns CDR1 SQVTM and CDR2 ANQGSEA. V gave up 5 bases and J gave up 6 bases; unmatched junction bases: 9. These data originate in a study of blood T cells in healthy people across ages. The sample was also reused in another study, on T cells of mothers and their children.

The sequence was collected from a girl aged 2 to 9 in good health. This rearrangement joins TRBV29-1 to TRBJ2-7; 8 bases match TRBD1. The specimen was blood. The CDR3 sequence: CSVRTGNFGEQYF. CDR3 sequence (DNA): TGCAGCGTTCGGACAGGGAATTTCGGCGAGCAGTACTTC.